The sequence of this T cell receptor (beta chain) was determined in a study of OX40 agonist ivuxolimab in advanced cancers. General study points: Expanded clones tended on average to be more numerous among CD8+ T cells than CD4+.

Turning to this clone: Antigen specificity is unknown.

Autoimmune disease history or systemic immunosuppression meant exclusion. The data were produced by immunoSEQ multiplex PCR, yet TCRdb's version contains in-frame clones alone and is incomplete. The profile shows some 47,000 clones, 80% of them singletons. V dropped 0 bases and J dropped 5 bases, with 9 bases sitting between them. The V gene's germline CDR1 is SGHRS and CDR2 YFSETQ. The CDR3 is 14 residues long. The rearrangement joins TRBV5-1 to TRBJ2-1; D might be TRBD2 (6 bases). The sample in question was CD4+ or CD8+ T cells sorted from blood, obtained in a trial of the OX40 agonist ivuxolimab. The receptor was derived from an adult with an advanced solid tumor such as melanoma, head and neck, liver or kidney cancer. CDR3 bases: TGCGCCAGCAGCTTGGCCGCGGGGAACAATGAGCAGTTCTTC. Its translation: CASSLAAGNNEQFF.